This TCR beta chain appears in the sequencing data of a study of early T cells in non-severe SARS-CoV-2 infection. Study information: Sequencing input comprised bulk RNA from unsorted whole blood; chain pairing was not available.

The ends were cut back, 5 bases at V and 10 bases at J, with 15 bases in the middle. Germline V lookup: CDR1 SGHTA, CDR2 FQGNSA. CDR3 length: 13 amino acids. Researchers attached unique molecular identifiers to individual cDNA molecules. TCRdb reprocessed the 5' RACE reads with MiXCR, giving one entry per CDR3 protein. The sample has roughly 61,000 distinct CDR3 sequences, approximately 9.3% seen once. Findings of the study overall: VDJdb matching skewed toward anti-spike CD8 responses, missing private and CD4 specificities.

In regard to this clonotype: Its antigen is not known. This is likely a read error, given that the CDR3 carries no conserved phenylalanine or tryptophan at its end.

Material: whole blood. This chain joins TRBV7-2 and TRBJ2-1, with no clear D. The clonotype was recovered from an adult who was a healthcare worker with PCR-confirmed SARS-CoV-2 infection or an uninfected control (not recorded which). The DNA for the CDR3 is TGTGCCAGCAGCCTGCGTCTAGATCAAGAGCAGTTCTCC. Protein sequence: CASSLRLDQEQFS.